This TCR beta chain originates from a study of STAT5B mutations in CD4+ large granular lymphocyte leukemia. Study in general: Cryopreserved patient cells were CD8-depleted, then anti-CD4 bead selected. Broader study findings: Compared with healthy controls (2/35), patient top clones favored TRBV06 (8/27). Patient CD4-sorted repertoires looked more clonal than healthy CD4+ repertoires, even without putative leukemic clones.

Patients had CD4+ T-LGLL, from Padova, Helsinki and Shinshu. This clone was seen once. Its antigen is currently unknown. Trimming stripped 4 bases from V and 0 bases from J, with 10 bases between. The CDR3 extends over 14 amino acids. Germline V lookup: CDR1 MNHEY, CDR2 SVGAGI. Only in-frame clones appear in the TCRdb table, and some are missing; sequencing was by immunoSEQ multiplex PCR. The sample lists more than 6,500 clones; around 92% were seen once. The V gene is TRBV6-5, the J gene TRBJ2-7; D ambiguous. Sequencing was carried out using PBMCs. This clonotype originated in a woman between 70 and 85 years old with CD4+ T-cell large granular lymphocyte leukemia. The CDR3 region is CASSWAAGSYEQYF. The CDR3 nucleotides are TGTGCCAGCAGTTGGGCGGCAGGCTCCTACGAGCAGTACTTC.